The clone carrying this TCR beta chain showed up just once. Per the germline V gene, CDR1 is LGHDT and CDR2 is YNNKEL (reference sequence). V was clipped by 4 bases and J by 1 base; unmatched bases: 8. This CDR3 comprises 16 residues. This sample is part of a study of blood T cell repertoires in COVID-19. Background on the study: Sources were T cells, B-cell-depleted T cells, or PBMCs; the material itself was cDNA or gDNA.

Authors' analysis steps: Reference gene primer amplification gave estimated nucleated cell counts. The data were produced by immunoSEQ multiplex PCR, yet TCRdb's version contains in-frame clones alone and is incomplete. The V and J calls and clone size come from that table; D and trimming were worked out from the DNA. Of roughly 200,000 clones in the sample, around four fifths were seen once. The sample taken for sequencing was peripheral blood. The receptor was isolated from a middle-aged man with active or convalescent COVID-19. This chain links TRBV3-1 (or the pseudogene TRBV3-2) with TRBJ2-3; 7 nucleotides align to TRBD1. CDR3 residues: CASSLSGTARTDTQYF. DNA of the CDR3: TGTGCCAGCAGCCTCTCCGGGACAGCCCGCACAGATACGCAGTATTTT.